This T cell receptor (beta chain) was identified during a study of blood T cell repertoires in COVID-19. Study-level background: The study drew acute and convalescent COVID-19 samples from the United States, Italy and Spain. T cells, B-cell-depleted T cells, or PBMCs supplied cDNA or gDNA.

This clone was detected only a few times. J lost 7 bases, V lost 9 bases, and 4 bases had no gene match. The CDR3 is 13 residues long. Germline V gene data show CDR1 as LNHDA and CDR2 as SQIVND (reference sequence). Authors' analysis steps: Amplification with reference gene primers provided the estimates of nucleated cell counts. Sequencing was performed with immunoSEQ multiplex PCR; in TCRdb, only in-frame clones are kept and a portion is missing. That table is the source of V, J and clone size, and D and trimming were worked out from the DNA. The table records just over 250,000 clones, about 90% of them present only once.

The chain has TRBV19 and TRBJ1-6; 9 bases match TRBD1. The sequenced sample consisted of peripheral blood. The clonotype originates from a woman aged 65 to 85 with COVID-19, enrolled during active disease. CDR3 coding DNA: TGTGCCAGCCGGGACAGGGCGAATTCACCCCTCCACTTT. This gives the protein CASRDRANSPLHF.